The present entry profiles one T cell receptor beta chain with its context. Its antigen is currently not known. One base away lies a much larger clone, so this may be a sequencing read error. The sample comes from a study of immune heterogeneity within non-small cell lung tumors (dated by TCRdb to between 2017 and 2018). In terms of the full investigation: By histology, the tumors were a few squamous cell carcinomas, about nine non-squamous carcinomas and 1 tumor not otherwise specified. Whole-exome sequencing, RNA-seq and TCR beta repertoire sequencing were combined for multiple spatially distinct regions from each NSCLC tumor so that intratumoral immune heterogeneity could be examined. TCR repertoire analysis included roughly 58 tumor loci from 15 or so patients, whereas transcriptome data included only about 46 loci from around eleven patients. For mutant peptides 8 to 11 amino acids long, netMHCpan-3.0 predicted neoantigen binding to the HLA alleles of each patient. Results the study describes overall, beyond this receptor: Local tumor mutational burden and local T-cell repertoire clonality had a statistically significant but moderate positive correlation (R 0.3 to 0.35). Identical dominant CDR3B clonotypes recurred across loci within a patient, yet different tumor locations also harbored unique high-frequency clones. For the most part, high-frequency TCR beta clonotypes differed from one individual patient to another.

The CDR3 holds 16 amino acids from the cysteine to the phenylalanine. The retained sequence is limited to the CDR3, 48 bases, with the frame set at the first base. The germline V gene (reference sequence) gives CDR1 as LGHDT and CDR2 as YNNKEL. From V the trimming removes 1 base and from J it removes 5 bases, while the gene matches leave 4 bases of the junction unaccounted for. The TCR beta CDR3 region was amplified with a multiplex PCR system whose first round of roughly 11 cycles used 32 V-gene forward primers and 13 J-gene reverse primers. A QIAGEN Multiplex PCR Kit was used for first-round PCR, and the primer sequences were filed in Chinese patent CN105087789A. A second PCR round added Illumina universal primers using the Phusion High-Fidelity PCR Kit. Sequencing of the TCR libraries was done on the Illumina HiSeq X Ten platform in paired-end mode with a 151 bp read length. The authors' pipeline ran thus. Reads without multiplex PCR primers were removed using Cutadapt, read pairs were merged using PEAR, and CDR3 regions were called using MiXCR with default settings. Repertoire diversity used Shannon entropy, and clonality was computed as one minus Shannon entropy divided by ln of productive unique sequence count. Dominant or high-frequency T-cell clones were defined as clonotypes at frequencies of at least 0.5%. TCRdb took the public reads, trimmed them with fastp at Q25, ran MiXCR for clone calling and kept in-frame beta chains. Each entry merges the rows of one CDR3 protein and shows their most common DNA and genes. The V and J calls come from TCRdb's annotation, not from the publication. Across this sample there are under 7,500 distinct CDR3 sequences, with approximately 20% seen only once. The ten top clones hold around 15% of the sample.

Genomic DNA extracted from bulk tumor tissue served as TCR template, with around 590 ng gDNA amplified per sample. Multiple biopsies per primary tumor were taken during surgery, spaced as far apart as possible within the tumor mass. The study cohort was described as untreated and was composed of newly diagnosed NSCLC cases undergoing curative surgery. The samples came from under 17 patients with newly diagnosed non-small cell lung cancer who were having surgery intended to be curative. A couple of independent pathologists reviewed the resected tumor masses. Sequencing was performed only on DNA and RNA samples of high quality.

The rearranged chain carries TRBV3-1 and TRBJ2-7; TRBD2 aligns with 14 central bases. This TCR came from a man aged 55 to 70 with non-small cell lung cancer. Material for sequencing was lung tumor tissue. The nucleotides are TGTGCCAGCAGCCAAGTGAGACTAGCGGGAGGGAACGAGCAGTACTTC. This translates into CASSQVRLAGGNEQYF.